The TCR beta chain under discussion was sequenced for a study of identical twins. Of note for this clonotype: The antigen is unknown. No conserved phenylalanine or tryptophan is present at the end of the CDR3, so a read error is the likely explanation.

From germline, CDR1 is SEHNR and CDR2 FQNEAQ (reference sequence). This CDR3 is 13 amino acids long. TCRdb re-called the 5' RACE reads with MiXCR, one entry per CDR3 protein. This table has approximately 1.8 million distinct CDR3 sequences, about 31% appearing once. Broader study findings: Modeled out-of-frame TCR alpha sharing in monozygotic twins fell below observed levels.

The TCR was taken from a newborn girl in good health. The V and J genes are TRBV7-9 and TRBJ2-7; 8 bases are a match to TRBD1. The closer fit of TRBJ2-5 to the DNA end suggests the J call may be wrong. Sequenced input: cord blood. Here the CDR3 DNA reads TGTGCCAGCAGTTTGACAGGGGTAGAGACCCAGTACTTG. As protein: CASSLTGVETQYL.